This T cell receptor (beta chain) was documented in a study of cytotoxic CD8 clonotypes in ibrutinib-treated CLL. Generated by immunoSEQ multiplex PCR, the TCRdb table keeps only in-frame clones and is missing some. Of some 300,000 clones in the sample, around four fifths are singletons; the top ten hold approximately 7%. Remarks on this clone: Its target is not known.

The study's findings and limits: Sustained-remission and progressing patients diverged in sampling times.

Sequencing was performed on PBMCs, taken before ibrutinib treatment. The TCR comes from a human donor with chronic lymphocytic leukemia.

The CDR3, as DNA: TGTGCCAGCAGTTTAAAGCCCCGAGCAACCCTCCACTTT. Its translation is CASSLKPRATLHF. V usage is TRBV27 and J usage is TRBJ1-6; unclear D gene. V lost 2 bases, J lost 14 bases, and 13 bases lay in between. The CDR3 is 13 amino acids. The V gene's germline CDR1 is MNHEY and CDR2 SMNVEV (reference sequence).